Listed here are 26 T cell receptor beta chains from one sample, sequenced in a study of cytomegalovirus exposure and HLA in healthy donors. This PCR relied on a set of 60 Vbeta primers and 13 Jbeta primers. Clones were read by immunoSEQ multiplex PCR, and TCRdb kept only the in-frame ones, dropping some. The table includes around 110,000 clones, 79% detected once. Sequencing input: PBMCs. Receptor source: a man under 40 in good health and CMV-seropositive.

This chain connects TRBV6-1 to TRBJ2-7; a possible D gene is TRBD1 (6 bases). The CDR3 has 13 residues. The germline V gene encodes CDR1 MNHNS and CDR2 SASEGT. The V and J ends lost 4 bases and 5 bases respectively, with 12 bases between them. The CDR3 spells CASSVRGSNEQYF. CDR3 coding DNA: TGTGCCAGCAGTGTCAGGGGCTCGAACGAGCAGTACTTC.

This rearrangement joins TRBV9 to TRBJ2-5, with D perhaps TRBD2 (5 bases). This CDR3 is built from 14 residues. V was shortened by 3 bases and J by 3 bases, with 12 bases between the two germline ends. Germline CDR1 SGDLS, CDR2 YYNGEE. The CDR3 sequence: CASSAWKGEETQYF. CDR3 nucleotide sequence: TGTGCCAGCAGCGCTTGGAAGGGAGAAGAGACCCAGTACTTC.

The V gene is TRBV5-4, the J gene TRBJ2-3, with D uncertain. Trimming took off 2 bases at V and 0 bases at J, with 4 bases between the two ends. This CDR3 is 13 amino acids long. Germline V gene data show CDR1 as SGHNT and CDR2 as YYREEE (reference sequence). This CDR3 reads CASSFQSTDTQYF. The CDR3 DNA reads TGTGCCAGCAGCTTTCAGAGCACAGATACGCAGTATTTT.

The CDR3 nucleotides read TGCGCCAGCAGCCAGGCAGTTTCCTACAATGAGCAGTTCTTC. It encodes CASSQAVSYNEQFF. The chain uses TRBV4-1 and TRBJ2-1; no reliable D call. V lost 3 bases and J lost 1, with 7 bases in between. CDR3 length equals 14 residues. Looked up from germline, CDR1 is MGHRA and CDR2 is YSYEKL.

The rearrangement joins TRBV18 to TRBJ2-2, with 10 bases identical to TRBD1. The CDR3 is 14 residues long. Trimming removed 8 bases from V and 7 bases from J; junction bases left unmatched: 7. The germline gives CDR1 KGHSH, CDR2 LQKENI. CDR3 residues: CASGLTGGGGELFF. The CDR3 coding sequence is TGTGCCAGCGGATTGACAGGGGGCGGCGGGGAGCTGTTTTTT.

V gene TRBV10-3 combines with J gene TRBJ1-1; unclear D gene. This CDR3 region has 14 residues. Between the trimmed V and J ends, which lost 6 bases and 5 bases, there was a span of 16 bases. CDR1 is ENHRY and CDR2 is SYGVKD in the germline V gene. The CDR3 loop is CAIRRVGLDTEAFF. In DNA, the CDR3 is TGTGCCATCAGGCGGGTGGGCTTGGATACTGAAGCTTTCTTT.

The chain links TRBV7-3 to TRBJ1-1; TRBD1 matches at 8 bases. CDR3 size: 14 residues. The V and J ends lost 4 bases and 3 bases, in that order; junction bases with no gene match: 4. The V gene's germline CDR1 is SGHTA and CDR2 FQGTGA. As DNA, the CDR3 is TGTGCCAGCAGCTGGGGGACAGGAGACACTGAAGCTTTCTTT. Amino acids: CASSWGTGDTEAFF.

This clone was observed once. The CDR3: CASRQGWGVDSQYF. The CDR3 coding sequence is TGTGCCAGCAGACAGGGGTGGGGGGTCGACAGTCAGTACTTC. The chain links TRBV6-1 to TRBJ2-4; maybe TRBD1 (7 bases). Germline V gene sequence: CDR1 MNHNS, CDR2 SASEGT. Trimming took off 6 bases at V and 12 bases at J, with 21 bases between the two ends. The CDR3 spans 14 residues.

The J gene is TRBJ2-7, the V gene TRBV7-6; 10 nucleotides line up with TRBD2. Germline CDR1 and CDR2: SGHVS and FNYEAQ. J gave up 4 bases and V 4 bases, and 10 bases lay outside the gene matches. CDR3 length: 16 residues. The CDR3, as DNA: TGTGCCAGCAGCTATGGGACTAGCGTGAGTCTTTACGAGCAGTACTTC. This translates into CASSYGTSVSLYEQYF.

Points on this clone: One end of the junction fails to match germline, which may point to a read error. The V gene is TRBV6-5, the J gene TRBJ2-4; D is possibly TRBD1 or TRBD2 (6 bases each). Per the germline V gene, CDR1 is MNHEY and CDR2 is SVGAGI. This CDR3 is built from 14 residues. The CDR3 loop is CASSHSGETDSQYF. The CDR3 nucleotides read TGTGCCAGCAGTCACTCGGGGGAGACGGACAGTCAGTACTTC.

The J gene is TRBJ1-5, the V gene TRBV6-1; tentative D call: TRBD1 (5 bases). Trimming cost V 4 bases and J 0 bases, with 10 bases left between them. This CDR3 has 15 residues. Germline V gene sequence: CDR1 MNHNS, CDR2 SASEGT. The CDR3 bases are TGTGCCAGCAGTGTACAGGTGAATAGCAATCAGCCCCAGCATTTT. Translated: CASSVQVNSNQPQHF.

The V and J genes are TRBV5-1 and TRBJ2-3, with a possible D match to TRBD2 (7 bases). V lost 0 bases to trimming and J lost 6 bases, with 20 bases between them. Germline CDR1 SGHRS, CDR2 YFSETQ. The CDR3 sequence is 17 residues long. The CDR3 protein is CASSLAQGGGVEDTQYF. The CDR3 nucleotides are TGCGCCAGCAGCTTGGCTCAAGGGGGGGGCGTGGAGGATACGCAGTATTTT.

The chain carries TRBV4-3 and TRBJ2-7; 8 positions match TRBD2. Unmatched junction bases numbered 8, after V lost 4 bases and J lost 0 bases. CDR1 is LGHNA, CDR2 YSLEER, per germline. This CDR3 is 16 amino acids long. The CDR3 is CASSRTLAESSYEQYF. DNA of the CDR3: TGCGCCAGCAGCCGAACACTAGCGGAGAGCTCCTACGAGCAGTACTTC.

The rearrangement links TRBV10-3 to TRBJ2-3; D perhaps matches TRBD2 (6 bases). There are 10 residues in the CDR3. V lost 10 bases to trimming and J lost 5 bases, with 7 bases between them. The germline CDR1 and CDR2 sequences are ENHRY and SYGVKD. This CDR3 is CATGEDTQYF. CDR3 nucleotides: TGTGCCACGGGGGAAGATACGCAGTATTTT.

This CDR3 reads CASSLFRAVGGDEQFF. CDR3 in DNA: TGTGCCAGCAGCTTATTTCGTGCGGTAGGCGGCGATGAGCAGTTCTTC. The chain links TRBV7-2 to TRBJ2-1, with no clear D. CDR3 size: 16 residues. Between the trimmed V and J ends, which lost 2 bases and 8 bases, there was a span of 19 bases. The germline V gene encodes CDR1 SGHTA and CDR2 FQGNSA. Using reference TRBV7-2 and TRBJ2-1 for the parts outside the CDR3, the full variable domain is GAGVSQSPSNKVTEKGKDVELRCDPISGHTALYWYRQSLGQGLEFLIYFQGNSAPDKSGLPSDRFSAERTGGSVSTLTIQRTQQEDSAVYLCASSLFRAVGGDEQFFGPGTRLTVL.

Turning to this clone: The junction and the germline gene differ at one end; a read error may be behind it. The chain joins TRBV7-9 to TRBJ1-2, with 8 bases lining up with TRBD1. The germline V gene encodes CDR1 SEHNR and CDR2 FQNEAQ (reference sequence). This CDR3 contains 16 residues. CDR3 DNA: TGTTCCAGCAGCTCAGGGGGCGGTCGGTCTAACTATGGCTACACCTTC. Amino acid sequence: CSSSSGGGRSNYGYTF.

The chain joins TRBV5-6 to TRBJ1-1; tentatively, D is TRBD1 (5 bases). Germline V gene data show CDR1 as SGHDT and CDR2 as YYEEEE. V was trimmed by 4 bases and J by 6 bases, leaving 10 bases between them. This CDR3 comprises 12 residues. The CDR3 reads CASSPWGAEAFF. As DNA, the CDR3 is TGTGCCAGCAGCCCATGGGGGGCTGAAGCTTTCTTT.

The DNA for the CDR3 is TGCGCCAGCAGCCCCCCCAGGGCCACTGAAGCTTTCTTT. Protein product: CASSPPRATEAFF. The chain employs TRBV4-1 and TRBJ1-1; a weak D match, TRBD1 (5 bases). This CDR3 is 13 amino acids long. CDR1 and CDR2 from the germline V gene are MGHRA and YSYEKL. V shed 4 bases and J shed 4 bases, with 10 bases lying between them.

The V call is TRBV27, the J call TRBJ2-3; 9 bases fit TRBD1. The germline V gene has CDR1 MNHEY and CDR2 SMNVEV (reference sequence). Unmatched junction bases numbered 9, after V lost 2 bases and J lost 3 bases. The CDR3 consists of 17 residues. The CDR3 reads CASSLALGTGSTDTQYF. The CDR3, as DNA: TGTGCCAGCAGTTTAGCCTTAGGGACAGGGAGTACAGATACGCAGTATTTT.

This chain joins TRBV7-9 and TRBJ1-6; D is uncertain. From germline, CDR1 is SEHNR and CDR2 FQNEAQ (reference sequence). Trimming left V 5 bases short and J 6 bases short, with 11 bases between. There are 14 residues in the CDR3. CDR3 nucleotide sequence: TGTGCCAGCAGCCCAGGCGTCGCTAATTCACCCCTCCACTTT. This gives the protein CASSPGVANSPLHF.

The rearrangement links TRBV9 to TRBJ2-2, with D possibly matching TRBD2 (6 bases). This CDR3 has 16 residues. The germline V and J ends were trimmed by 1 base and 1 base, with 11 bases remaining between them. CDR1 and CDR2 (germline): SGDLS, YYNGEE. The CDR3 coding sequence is TGTGCCAGCAGCGTACTGGGTAGCGGGAACACCGGGGAGCTGTTTTTT. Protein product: CASSVLGSGNTGELFF.

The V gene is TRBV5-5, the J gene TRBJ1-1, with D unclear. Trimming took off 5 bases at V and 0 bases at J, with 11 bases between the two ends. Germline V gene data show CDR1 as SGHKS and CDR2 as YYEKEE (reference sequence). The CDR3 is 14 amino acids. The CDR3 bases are TGTGCCAGCAGTCGGGATTTAATGAACACTGAAGCTTTCTTT. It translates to CASSRDLMNTEAFF.

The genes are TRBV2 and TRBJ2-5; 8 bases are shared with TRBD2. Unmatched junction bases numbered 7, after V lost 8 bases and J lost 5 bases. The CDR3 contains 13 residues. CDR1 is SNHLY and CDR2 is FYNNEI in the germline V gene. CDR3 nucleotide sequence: TGTGCCAGCCTTCTCTCGGGGGGGGAGACCCAGTACTTC. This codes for CASLLSGGETQYF.

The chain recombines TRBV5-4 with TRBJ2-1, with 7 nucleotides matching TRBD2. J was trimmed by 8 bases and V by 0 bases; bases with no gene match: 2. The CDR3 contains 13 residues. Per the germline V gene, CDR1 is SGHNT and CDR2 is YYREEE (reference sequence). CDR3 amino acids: CASSLGGRDEQFF. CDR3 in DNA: TGTGCCAGCAGCTTGGGAGGGAGGGATGAGCAGTTCTTC. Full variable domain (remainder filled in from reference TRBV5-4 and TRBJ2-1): ETGVTQSPTHLIKTRGQQVTLRCSSQSGHNTVSWYQQALGQGPQFIFQYYREEENGRGNFPPRFSGLQFPNYSSELNVNALELDDSALYLCASSLGGRDEQFFGPGTRLTVL.

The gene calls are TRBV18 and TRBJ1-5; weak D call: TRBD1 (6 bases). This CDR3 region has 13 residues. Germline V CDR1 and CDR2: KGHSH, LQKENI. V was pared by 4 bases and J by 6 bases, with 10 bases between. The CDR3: CASSQQGGQPQHF. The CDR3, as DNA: TGTGCCAGCTCACAACAGGGTGGTCAGCCCCAGCATTTT.

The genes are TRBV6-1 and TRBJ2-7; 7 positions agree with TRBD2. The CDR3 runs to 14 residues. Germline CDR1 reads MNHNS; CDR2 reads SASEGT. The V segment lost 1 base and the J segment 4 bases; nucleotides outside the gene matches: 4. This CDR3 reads CASSEGLADYEQYF. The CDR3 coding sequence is TGTGCCAGCAGTGAAGGGCTAGCGGATTACGAGCAGTACTTC.